A selection of T cell receptor beta chains follows, all from one sample in a study of blood T cell repertoires in COVID-19. Generated by immunoSEQ multiplex PCR, the TCRdb table keeps only in-frame clones and is missing some. The profile shows roughly 360,000 clones, more than 75% of them singletons. What was sequenced was PBMCs or T cells enriched from blood (not recorded which). The receptors originated from a woman aged 25 to 39 with acute COVID-19. Each CDR3 is given with its conserved first and last residue. D genes are given only for firm matches. Clone size is shown for a subset of rows, as once, few, many or a class of expanded clone.

v_call	clone_size	d_call	j_call	cdr3_nt	cdr3_aa
TRBV4-2	.	TRBD1	TRBJ1-2	TGTGCCAGCAGCCTCGCTAGGCAGGACAGGGCCACTAACTATGGCTACACCTTC	CASSLARQDRATNYGYTF
TRBV27	.	TRBD1	TRBJ1-2	TGTGCCAGCAGACGGGGACAGGCAAACTATGGCTACACCTTC	CASRRGQANYGYTF
TRBV19	.	.	TRBJ1-1	TGTGCCAGTAGTTTTCAGGCAAACACTGAAGCTTTCTTT	CASSFQANTEAFF
TRBV27	.	TRBD1	TRBJ1-1	TGTGCCAGCAGTCCGACAGGGGTGGCGACTGAAGCTTTCTTT	CASSPTGVATEAFF
TRBV11-2	.	.	TRBJ1-1	TGTGCCAGCAGCTTAGGGACATTGCTACTACGTAGGAACACTGAAGCTTTCTTT	CASSLGTLLLRRNTEAFF
TRBV7-9	.	.	TRBJ1-1	TGTGCCAGCAGCTTAGGCGGGCACACTGAAGCTTTCTTT	CASSLGGHTEAFF
TRBV6-2/TRBV6-3	.	TRBD2	TRBJ2-1	TGTGCCAGCAGTCAGACCCTAGCGGGAGCCGACAATGAGCAGTTCTTC	CASSQTLAGADNEQFF
TRBV10-3	.	.	TRBJ2-7	TGTGCCATCAGTACCCGGGACAACTCCTACGAGCAGTACTTC	CAISTRDNSYEQYF
TRBV6-2/TRBV6-3	.	.	TRBJ1-5	TGTGCCAGCAGTCCACTGACAGCGACTTATAGCAATCAGCCCCAGCATTTT	CASSPLTATYSNQPQHF
TRBV9	.	TRBD2	TRBJ2-1	TGTGCCAGCAGCACCGGGACTAGCGGGGGAACCTACAATGAGCAGTTCTTC	CASSTGTSGGTYNEQFF
TRBV6-5	once	TRBD2	TRBJ2-3	TGTGCCAGCAGCCCCTTTAGCGGGGGCACAGATACGCAGTATTTT	CASSPFSGGTDTQYF
TRBV5-6	.	TRBD2	TRBJ2-1	TGTGCCAGCAGCCCCGCTCTAGCGGGGGATTACAATGAGCAGTTCTTC	CASSPALAGDYNEQFF
TRBV7-2	.	TRBD1	TRBJ1-1	TGTGCCAGCAGGCCCACCGGGACAGTGAACACTGAAGCTTTCTTT	CASRPTGTVNTEAFF
TRBV4-3	.	.	TRBJ1-2	TGCGCCAGCAGCCAAGAAAGCGGGGCTGGCTACACCTTC	CASSQESGAGYTF
TRBV19	.	.	TRBJ1-2	TGTGCCAGTAGAGGGGCGGACAATGGATATGGCTACACCTTC	CASRGADNGYGYTF
TRBV3-1/TRBV3-2	.	TRBD1	TRBJ1-4	TGTGCCAGCAGCCAAGCACCGGGACAGGGGTTCGGACTGTTTTTT	CASSQAPGQGFGLFF
TRBV5-1	.	.	TRBJ1-3	TGCGCCAGCGGAATGGGGGGCTCTGGAAACACCATATATTTT	CASGMGGSGNTIYF
TRBV24-1	once	TRBD1	TRBJ1-5	TGTGCCACCAGTGAGGGACAGGGGATCGATCAGCCCCAGCATTTT	CATSEGQGIDQPQHF
TRBV21-1	.	.	TRBJ1-1	TGTGCCAGCAGCAAAGTCCACGGGAACACTGAAGCTTTCTTT	CASSKVHGNTEAFF
TRBV24-1	.	TRBD1	TRBJ2-1	TGTGCCACCAGTGACCCGGACAGGTTCGCGTACAATGAGCAGTTCTTC	CATSDPDRFAYNEQFF